This T cell receptor beta chain was captured in a study of regulatory T cells in long-lasting Graves disease. Study-wide results and caveats: Accuracy may have suffered from the small sample size.

Arm-PCR of CDR3 regions and iRepertoire HTBI primers were used to build TCR beta libraries. TCRdb re-called the multiplex PCR reads with MiXCR, one entry per CDR3 protein. The table shows 400,000 to 500,000 distinct CDR3 sequences, with approximately 15% occurring only once. This clonotype was detected ten times or more. What it binds is unknown. As for time point: newly diagnosed GD, antithyroid drugs for less than 3 months. Extracted RNA from PBMCs served as the source of the TCR library. V lost 5 bases, J lost 3 bases, and 10 bases lay in between. This CDR3 region has 13 residues. A further study also used this sample, focusing on T cells in Graves' hyperthyroidism and ophthalmopathy. That paper adds: Patients with uncontrolled infections, other autoimmune diseases, pregnancy or lactation were excluded. Carried out on the TCR CDR3, a first-round RT-PCR used the HTBI primer set. From stable hyperthyroidism, ophthalmopathy was separated by a 13 V-J model.

Sequencing was performed on peripheral blood mononuclear cells (PBMCs), taken at new diagnosis, from a patient treated with antithyroid drugs. The TCR originated in a woman aged 40 to 55 with Graves disease. The gene calls are TRBV12-3 or TRBV12-4 and TRBJ2-5, with D perhaps TRBD2 (6 bases). The CDR3 nucleotides read TGTGCCAGCAGTGCCGCGGGGAAAGAGACCCAGTACTTC. Translated: CASSAAGKETQYF.